One and the same sample provided the 28 T cell receptor beta chains below, sequenced in a study of tumor and adjacent non-tumor tissue in lung cancer. Three rounds of nested PCR, following a modified ARM-PCR protocol, produced the TCRbeta library. TCRdb analysed the multiplex PCR reads with MiXCR anew, one entry per CDR3 protein. The data contain approximately 90,000 distinct CDR3 sequences, less than 75% of them singletons. This sample's RNA came from whole unsorted tissue. The material sequenced was lung tumor tissue. The receptors come from a man aged 60 to 69 with non-small cell lung cancer.

In its sample, this clonotype was seen a few times. A much more abundant neighbour one base away suggests this may be a read error. The J gene is TRBJ1-5, the V gene TRBV12-5, with D possibly being TRBD1 (5 bases). Germline V gives CDR1 LGHNT, CDR2 FRNRAP. The CDR3 contains 12 residues. The CDR3 region is CASGLVEGPQRF. As DNA, the CDR3 is TGTGCTAGTGGTTTGGTAGAGGGGCCCCAGCGTTTT.

As for this clonotype: An end of the junction does not agree with germline; a read error may underlie this. This sequence joins TRBV29-1 and TRBJ2-1; no definite D call. CDR3 length equals 15 residues. From germline, CDR1 is SQVTM and CDR2 ANQGSEA. The CDR3, as DNA: TGCAGCGTTGAGTTCCCTAACGACTCCTACAATGAGCAGTCCTTC. Protein: CSVEFPNDSYNEQSF.

Notes on this clonotype: The germline gene is not matched at one end of the junction; a read error may be the cause. The chain links TRBV13 to TRBJ2-5, with TRBD2 as a possible D gene (5 bases). The CDR3 loop spans 15 amino acids. Looked up from germline, CDR1 is PRHDT and CDR2 is FYEKMQ (reference sequence). The CDR3 region has the DNA TGTGCCAGCACCTTAATGTTAGCGAGAGTGGAGACCCAGTACTTC. Its translation: CASTLMLARVETQYF.

This rearrangement joins TRBV19 to TRBJ1-5, with D uncertain. V lost 10 bases and J lost 5, with 12 bases in between. This CDR3 spans 12 amino acids. Looked up from germline, CDR1 is LNHDA and CDR2 is SQIVND (reference sequence). As DNA, the CDR3 is TGTGCCACCGCGACCGCGCATCAGCCCCAGCATTTT. This translates into CATATAHQPQHF. The whole variable domain, filled in from reference TRBV19 and TRBJ1-5, reads DGGITQSPKYLFRKEGQNVTLSCEQNLNHDAMYWYRQDPGQGLRLIYYSQIVNDFQKGDIAEGYSVSREKKESFPLTVTSAQKNPTAFYLCATATAHQPQHFGDGTRLSIL.

This clonotype was picked up a small number of times. Being one base from a much bigger clone, this may be a read error. The chain uses TRBV5-6 and TRBJ1-2, with TRBD1 as a possible D gene (6 bases). Per the germline V gene, CDR1 is SGHDT and CDR2 is YYEEEE. V lost 4 bases to trimming and J lost 7 bases, with 23 bases between them. The CDR3 runs 16 residues. CDR3 loop: CASSRAGAGTIRGYTF. The CDR3 DNA reads TGTGCCAGCAGCAGGGCAGGGGCTGGAACTATACGTGGCTACACCTTC.

Comment on this clonotype: The junction does not match germline at one end; this may be a read error. The gene calls are TRBV10-2 and TRBJ2-2, with D perhaps given as TRBD1 or TRBD2 (5 bases each). This CDR3 contains 10 residues. Germline CDR1 is WSHSY and CDR2 is SAAADI. Written as DNA, the CDR3 is TGCGCCACCCAAGCCGGGGACCTGTTTTTT. This encodes CATQAGDLFF.

About this clonotype: The conserved final phenylalanine or tryptophan is absent from the CDR3, which likely points to a read error. This sequence joins TRBV4-1 and TRBJ2-3; TRBD2 aligns across 9 bases. Trimming took 5 bases from V and 0 from J; bases not matched to a gene: 3. The germline CDR1 and CDR2 sequences are MGHRA and YSYEKL. CDR3 size: 15 residues. The CDR3 reads CASSYSGSSTDTQYS. CDR3 sequence (DNA): TGCGCCAGCAGCTATAGCGGGAGCAGCACAGATACGCAGTATTCT.

This chain uses TRBV5-1 with TRBJ2-2; 11 positions agree with TRBD2. Per the germline V gene, CDR1 is SGHRS and CDR2 is YFSETQ. V lost 3 bases to trimming and J lost 1 base; unmatched junction nucleotides: 2. The CDR3 is 16 residues long. CDR3 residues: CASSSGLAGNTGELFF. The CDR3, as DNA: TGCGCCAGCAGCTCAGGACTAGCGGGGAACACCGGGGAGCTGTTTTTT. The full variable domain, with the rest looked up from reference TRBV5-1 and TRBJ2-2, is KAGVTQTPRYLIKTRGQQVTLSCSPISGHRSVSWYQQTPGQGLQFLFEYFSETQRNKGNFPGRFSGRQFSNSRSEMNVSTLELGDSALYLCASSSGLAGNTGELFFGEGSRLTVL.

A remark on this clonotype: Since a much larger clone is just one base distant, this may be a read error. The chain's CDR3 is CSASVGSPTEAFF. Here the CDR3 DNA reads TGCAGTGCTAGCGTCGGGAGTCCCACTGAAGCTTTCTTT. The V call is TRBV20-1, the J call TRBJ1-1; D call uncertain. The germline gives CDR1 DFQATT, CDR2 SNEGSKA (reference sequence). This CDR3 is built from 13 residues. Trimming stripped 3 bases from V and 4 bases from J, with 12 bases between.

This chain uses TRBV9 with TRBJ1-6; TRBD1 aligns across 8 bases. V was clipped by 3 bases and J by 8 bases; unmatched bases: 1. The CDR3 is 13 amino acids. Germline V CDR1 and CDR2: SGDLS, YYNGEE. In nucleotides, the CDR3 is TGTGCCAGCAGCGCGACAGGGGATTCACCCCTCCACTTT. Translating it yields CASSATGDSPLHF.

This clonotype came up once. This chain links TRBV6-5 with TRBJ2-3, with D maybe TRBD2 (6 bases). The CDR3 covers 17 residues. V was shortened by 6 bases and J by 6 bases, with 25 bases between the two germline ends. The germline CDR1 and CDR2 sequences are MNHEY and SVGAGI. The CDR3 sequence: CASSFSFTMGRSDTQYF. DNA for the CDR3: TGTGCCAGCAGCTTCTCATTTACGATGGGGAGGTCCGATACGCAGTATTTT.

The rearrangement joins TRBV11-2 to TRBJ2-7; possible D gene TRBD2, 5 bases. Germline loops: CDR1 SGHAT, CDR2 FQNNGV. This CDR3 has 14 amino acids. Between the trimmed V and J ends, which lost 5 bases and 2 bases, there was a span of 13 bases. The CDR3 sequence is CASSPLMGAYEQYF. CDR3 coding DNA: TGTGCCAGCAGCCCCCTGATGGGAGCCTACGAGCAGTACTTC.

Notes on this clonotype: Germline is not matched at one junction end, which may reflect a read error. The chain recombines TRBV4-3 with TRBJ2-3; D may be TRBD1 (6 bases). CDR1 and CDR2 from the germline V gene are LGHNA and YSLEER. This CDR3 has 12 amino acids. The CDR3 sequence: CPSSHRGDTQYF. The DNA for the CDR3 is TGCCCCAGCAGCCATAGGGGGGATACGCAGTATTTT.

In regard to this clonotype: A much larger clone differs by one base, so this may be a read error. The chain employs TRBV20-1 and TRBJ1-3; D gene uncertain. The CDR3 runs to 15 residues. In germline, CDR1 is DFQATT, CDR2 SNEGSKA (reference sequence). The CDR3, as DNA: TGCAGTGTTAGATCTGCCAGCTCCTCTGGAAACACCATATATTTT. As protein: CSVRSASSSGNTIYF.

V usage is TRBV4-3 and J usage is TRBJ2-1; D is possibly TRBD2 (5 bases). The CDR3 has 13 amino acids. Trimming cost V 2 bases and J 12 bases, with 14 bases left between them. CDR1 and CDR2 from the germline V gene are LGHNA and YSLEER. CDR3 DNA sequence: TGCGCCAGCAGCCAAATGCTAACAAGCGGGCAGTTCTTC. Its translation is CASSQMLTSGQFF.

Turning to this clonotype: At one boundary the junction diverges from the germline segment, which might be a read error. V and J are TRBV4-2 and TRBJ2-4; the D gene is possibly TRBD2 (5 bases). CDR1 is LGHNA and CDR2 is YNFKEQ in the germline V gene. This CDR3 spans 19 amino acids. The CDR3 loop reads CASSQAQASRSLAKNIQYF. The CDR3 DNA reads TGTGCCAGTAGCCAAGCGCAGGCTAGCAGATCGTTAGCCAAGAACATTCAGTACTTC.

Turning to this clonotype: Because it lacks the conserved phenylalanine or tryptophan at the end, this CDR3 is likely a read error. Because the CDR3's place on the DNA is in doubt, the DNA is left out and the CDR3 is given as listed by TCRdb. The V and J genes are TRBV29-1 and TRBJ2-6. Germline V lookup: CDR1 SQVTM, CDR2 ANQGSEA. 14 amino acids form the CDR3, both terminal residues included. This CDR3 reads CSVALYSGANVLAY.

Concerning this clonotype: The junction departs from the called germline gene at one end, perhaps through a read error. The genes are TRBV7-2 and TRBJ2-5; D unresolved. Germline CDR1 is SGHTA and CDR2 is FQGNSA. This CDR3 has 13 amino acids. The CDR3 sequence: CASSKAHQETQYF. CDR3 DNA sequence: TGTGCCAGCAGCAAGGCCCATCAAGAGACTCAGTACTTC.

With respect to this clonotype: This may come from a read error, since a much larger clone is one base off. This chain uses TRBV12-3 or TRBV12-4 with TRBJ1-1, with D uncertain. CDR3 length: 14 amino acids. Between the trimmed V and J ends, which lost 11 bases and 3 bases, there was a span of 19 bases. In nucleotides, the CDR3 is TGTGCCGTCAGTTTTAGCAGGACGGACACTGAAGCTTTCTTT. Translated, it gives CAVSFSRTDTEAFF.

Turning to this clonotype: One base away lies a much larger clone, so this may be a sequencing read error. Given the absence of the conserved phenylalanine or tryptophan at the CDR3 end, a read error is likely. The rearrangement links TRBV30 to TRBJ1-1, with TRBD1 matching over 7 bases. Trimming took 4 bases from V and 0 from J; bases not matched to a gene: 2. Germline loops: CDR1 GTSNPN, CDR2 SVGIG (reference sequence). The CDR3 totals 13 residues. The CDR3 here is CAWTGQLNTEAFI. The CDR3 region has the DNA TGTGCCTGGACGGGACAGCTGAACACTGAAGCTTTCATT.

Notes on this clonotype: The junction shows a germline mismatch at one end, possibly a read error. The V gene is TRBV4-3, the J gene TRBJ2-1; D gene uncertain. The CDR3 totals 14 residues. CDR1 and CDR2 from the germline V gene are LGHNA and YSLEER. The CDR3 coding sequence is TGCGCCAGCAGTCAAGGTCTGTCGTACAATGAGCAGTTCTTC. Residues: CASSQGLSYNEQFF.

Ten or more counts support this clonotype. The genes are TRBV20-1 and TRBJ2-1; 13 bases align to TRBD2. The CDR3 is 15 amino acids. After removal of 3 bases from V and 3 bases from J, the junction contained 2 bases not matched to a gene. Germline V gene lookup returns CDR1 DFQATT and CDR2 SNEGSKA (reference sequence). The CDR3 sequence: CSARGLAGNYNEQFF. CDR3 nucleotide sequence: TGCAGTGCTAGGGGACTAGCGGGGAACTACAATGAGCAGTTCTTC.

This clonotype occurred once. A read error may account for a junction end that differs from germline. This chain connects TRBV4-1 to TRBJ1-6, with D maybe TRBD1 (6 bases). Per the germline V gene, CDR1 is MGHRA and CDR2 is YSYEKL. The CDR3 is 17 residues long. CDR3 coding DNA: TGCACCAGCAGCCAAGATGCGGGAAGACAGGCGGGTAGAACCCTCCACTTT. Protein: CTSSQDAGRQAGRTLHF.

The chain joins TRBV11-2 to TRBJ2-3, with 9 bases aligning to TRBD1. The CDR3 has 15 residues. From germline, CDR1 is SGHAT and CDR2 FQNNGV. V gave up 5 bases and J gave up 5 bases; unmatched junction bases: 8. The CDR3 coding sequence is TGTGCCAGCAGCCTTTCAGACAGGGGGGTAGATACGCAGTATTTT. Translated: CASSLSDRGVDTQYF.

This clonotype is medium-sized (0.01 to 0.1%). Written as DNA, the CDR3 is TGCGCCAGCAGCCAAGTCTCAGGAACCCACTATGGCTACACCTTC. Its translation is CASSQVSGTHYGYTF. This chain uses TRBV4-1 with TRBJ1-2; no clear D. Trimming stripped 1 base from V and 3 bases from J, with 12 bases between. The CDR3 contains 15 residues. CDR1 and CDR2 (germline): MGHRA, YSYEKL.

Comments on this clonotype: At one end, the junction sequence differs from germline, possibly due to a read error. V gene TRBV20-1 combines with J gene TRBJ1-5; maybe TRBD1 (5 bases). The CDR3 extends over 15 amino acids. Germline CDR1 DFQATT, CDR2 SNEGSKA (reference sequence). In DNA, the CDR3 is TGCATTGCTAGAGGGTCGAGGGGAAGCAATCAGCCCCAGCATTTT. This encodes CIARGSRGSNQPQHF.

This clonotype occurred a few times. This chain joins TRBV30 and TRBJ2-3, with no clear D. The last part of the DNA fits TRBJ1-5 better; the J call may be wrong. CDR3 length: 15 amino acids. The germline V gene has CDR1 GTSNPN and CDR2 SVGIG (reference sequence). The CDR3 sequence is CAWSTLAGVGSTQHF. For the CDR3, the DNA is TGTGCCTGGAGTACTCTAGCGGGAGTTGGAAGTACGCAGCATTTT.

Concerning this clonotype: With a much larger clone just one base away, this may be a read error. The chain recombines TRBV4-1 with TRBJ1-2; no clear D gene. Germline V gene sequence: CDR1 MGHRA, CDR2 YSYEKL. This CDR3 is built from 15 residues. Trimming removed 3 bases from V and 4 bases from J, with 15 bases in between. The CDR3 DNA reads TGCGCCAGCAGCCATGATGAATCCCCCGCCTATGGCTACACCTTC. Translated, it gives CASSHDESPAYGYTF.